Below are 27 T cell receptor beta chains sequenced from a single sample in a study of CXCR3-negative and CXCR3-positive naive CD8 T cells. Regarding the study as a whole: Higher TRB CDR3 hydrophobicity marked CXCR3-positive naive cells relative to CXCR3-negative naive cells.

It was by 5' RACE with UMI labels that the TRB cDNA libraries were prepared. TCRdb re-called the 5' RACE reads and shows each CDR3 protein once, DNA omitted. The sample has about 150,000 distinct CDR3 sequences. These receptors' antigens are unknown. The sample comprised naive CXCR3+ CD8+ T cells from blood. Subset: CD45RO-CCR7+CD27+CD95- naive CD8+ T cells expressing CXCR3 (TNR3+). These receptors were collected from a human donor in good health. Some clones in this sample may be carry-over from other donors' samples.

J is TRBJ1-4 and V is TRBV5-4. The CDR3 loop spans 17 amino acids. Germline CDR1 reads SGHNT; CDR2 reads YYREEE (reference sequence). CDR3 region: CASSLRLPTRSNEKLFF.

The J gene is TRBJ2-1, the V gene TRBV29-1; TCRdb calls TRBD2, which cannot be checked without DNA. The germline V gene has CDR1 SQVTM and CDR2 ANQGSEA. This CDR3 region has 14 residues. Here the CDR3 reads CSVSWAGLVNEQFF.

This chain links TRBV27 with TRBJ2-7; as DNA is missing, the TRBD1 call by TCRdb cannot be tested. The CDR3 loop spans 13 amino acids. Germline assignment: CDR1 MNHEY and CDR2 SMNVEV (reference sequence). CDR3 residues: CASSLNRHYEQYF.

This rearrangement joins TRBV3-1 to TRBJ2-1; there is no DNA to check the TCRdb D call of TRBD2. Germline CDR1 and CDR2: LGHDT and YNNKEL (reference sequence). The CDR3 totals 15 residues. The chain's CDR3 is CASSQGPAGGDEQFF.

The chain uses TRBV5-4 and TRBJ2-3. The germline CDR1 and CDR2 sequences are SGHNT and YYREEE (reference sequence). The CDR3 spans 13 residues. The CDR3 spells CASSFSWGDTQYF.

The rearrangement uses TRBV21-1 and TRBJ1-2; absent DNA, TCRdb's TRBD1 call cannot be checked. TRBV21-1 is an annotated pseudogene. This CDR3 has 17 residues. CDR3 in amino acids: CASSKKCSGTALYGYTF.

The chain recombines TRBV4-1 with TRBJ2-1; there is no DNA to check the TCRdb D call of TRBD2. Germline V gene lookup returns CDR1 MGHRA and CDR2 YSYEKL. This CDR3 comprises 15 residues. The CDR3 protein is CASSQLAGGPNEQFF.

CDR3 loop: CASSGYQETQYF. The chain combines TRBV5-5 with TRBJ2-5. Germline-derived CDR1 and CDR2 are SGHKS and YYEKEE (reference sequence). This CDR3 has 12 amino acids.

The gene calls are TRBV28 and TRBJ2-4. The CDR3 extends over 12 amino acids. CDR1 is MDHEN, CDR2 SYDVKM, per germline. The CDR3 spells CASSLDQNIQYF.

V usage is TRBV29-1 and J usage is TRBJ2-3; TCRdb's assignment of TRBD1 cannot be checked, as there is no DNA. Germline values: CDR1 SQVTM, CDR2 ANQGSEA. The CDR3 sequence is 14 residues long. The CDR3 loop reads CSVAWGGGSYTQYF.

CDR3 amino acids: CASSLSPLDRMFF. This sequence joins TRBV11-2 and TRBJ2-2; TCRdb reports TRBD1, a call that lacks DNA to check it against. The CDR3 is made up of 13 amino acids. Germline V lookup: CDR1 SGHAT, CDR2 FQNNGV.

The chain has TRBV7-9 and TRBJ1-5; TCRdb returns TRBD1, unconfirmable since there is no DNA. The CDR3 has 16 residues. Germline values: CDR1 SEHNR, CDR2 FQNEAQ (reference sequence). CDR3 amino acids: CASSYGDRGENQPQHF.

The chain combines TRBV4-1 with TRBJ2-3; the D call of TRBD1 rests on TCRdb alone, since no DNA is present to check it. Germline V CDR1 and CDR2: MGHRA, YSYEKL. This CDR3 has 15 amino acids. This chain's CDR3 is CASSQVQGSTDTQYF.

CDR3 loop: CASRGGANEQFF. V usage is TRBV6-6 and J usage is TRBJ2-1; TCRdb returns TRBD2, unconfirmable since there is no DNA. Germline V gene data show CDR1 as MNHNY and CDR2 as SVGAGI (reference sequence). This CDR3 has 12 residues.

The V and J genes are TRBV28 and TRBJ2-5; TCRdb calls TRBD1, which cannot be checked without DNA. Germline CDR1 is MDHEN and CDR2 is SYDVKM. This CDR3 has 15 residues. CDR3 residues: CASSLDRAFQETQYF.

CDR3 in amino acids: CASSQDRGETEAFF. V gene TRBV4-1 combines with J gene TRBJ1-1; TCRdb's assignment of TRBD1 cannot be checked, as there is no DNA. This CDR3 has 14 residues. CDR1 is MGHRA and CDR2 is YSYEKL in the germline V gene.

The chain uses TRBV21-1 and TRBJ2-5; checking the TCRdb D call of TRBD2 is not possible without DNA. TRBV21-1 is a pseudogene locus. The CDR3 extends over 13 amino acids. CDR3 loop: CASSKRRGETQYF.

The chain carries TRBV2 and TRBJ2-5; TCRdb proposes TRBD1, but this gene call is untestable without DNA. CDR1 SNHLY and CDR2 FYNNEI come from the germline V gene. The CDR3 is 16 amino acids. The CDR3 here is CASSERSAPAAETQYF.

The V and J genes are TRBV7-2 and TRBJ1-5. CDR1 is SGHTA, CDR2 FQGNSA, per germline. The CDR3 extends over 14 amino acids. CDR3 residues: CASSWEVVNQPQHF. Based on the CDR3 plus reference TRBV7-2 and TRBJ1-5, the full variable domain is GAGVSQSPSNKVTEKGKDVELRCDPISGHTALYWYRQSLGQGLEFLIYFQGNSAPDKSGLPSDRFSAERTGGSVSTLTIQRTQQEDSAVYLCASSWEVVNQPQHFGDGTRLSIL.

The rearrangement joins TRBV28 to TRBJ2-1; the TCRdb call, TRBD1, lacks DNA for checking. The length of the CDR3 is 12 residues. Per germline, CDR1 MDHEN and CDR2 SYDVKM. The chain's CDR3 is CASNDGGNEQFF.

This rearrangement joins TRBV5-1 to TRBJ2-1; TCRdb picks TRBD2, but there is no DNA to check that call. The CDR3 runs 19 residues. The germline gives CDR1 SGHRS, CDR2 YFSETQ. This CDR3 is CASSSYGTSGGVSYNEQFF. Looking up the rest from reference TRBV5-1 and TRBJ2-1 gives the full variable domain: KAGVTQTPRYLIKTRGQQVTLSCSPISGHRSVSWYQQTPGQGLQFLFEYFSETQRNKGNFPGRFSGRQFSNSRSEMNVSTLELGDSALYLCASSSYGTSGGVSYNEQFFGPGTRLTVL.

The chain combines TRBV4-1 with TRBJ2-1. The CDR3 is made up of 16 amino acids. From germline, CDR1 is MGHRA and CDR2 YSYEKL. CDR3 amino acids: CASSQGGGRPYNEQFF.

The chain combines TRBV21-1 with TRBJ2-7; TCRdb designates TRBD2, a call that cannot be tested without DNA. TRBV21-1 is a known pseudogene. CDR3 length: 17 residues. CDR3 loop: CASITTGTSRPSYEQYF.

This chain joins TRBV27 and TRBJ2-7; as DNA is missing, the TRBD2 call by TCRdb cannot be tested. The length of the CDR3 is 14 residues. The germline CDR1 and CDR2 sequences are MNHEY and SMNVEV (reference sequence). CDR3 sequence reads: CAALKKAIAYEQYF.

The V and J genes are TRBV20-1 and TRBJ2-3; TCRdb returns TRBD2, unconfirmable since there is no DNA. The CDR3 totals 20 residues. Germline V gives CDR1 DFQATT, CDR2 SNEGSKA (reference sequence). The CDR3 loop is CSARPSVTSGRALFYDTQYF.

The chain carries TRBV6-2 or TRBV6-3 and TRBJ2-7. The CDR3 has 13 amino acids. Germline CDR1 reads MNHEY; CDR2 reads SVGEGT. The CDR3 sequence: CATEDRNSYEQYF.

The rearrangement links TRBV29-1 to TRBJ1-2. CDR1 is SQVTM and CDR2 is ANQGSEA in the germline V gene. The CDR3 contains 11 residues. Here the CDR3 reads CSVADYYGYTF.